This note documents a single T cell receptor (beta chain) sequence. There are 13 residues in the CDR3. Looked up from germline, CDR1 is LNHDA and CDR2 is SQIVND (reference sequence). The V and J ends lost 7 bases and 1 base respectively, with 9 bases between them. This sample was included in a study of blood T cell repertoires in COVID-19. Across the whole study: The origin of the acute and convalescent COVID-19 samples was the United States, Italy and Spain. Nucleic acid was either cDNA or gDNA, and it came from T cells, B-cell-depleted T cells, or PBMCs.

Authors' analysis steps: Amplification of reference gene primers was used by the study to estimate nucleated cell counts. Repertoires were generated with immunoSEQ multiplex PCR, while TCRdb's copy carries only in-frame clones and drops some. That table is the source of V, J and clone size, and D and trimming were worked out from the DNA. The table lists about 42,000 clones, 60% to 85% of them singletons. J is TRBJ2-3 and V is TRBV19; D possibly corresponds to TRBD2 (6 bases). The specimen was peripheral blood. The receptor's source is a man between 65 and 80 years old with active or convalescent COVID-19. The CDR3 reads CASTPGGTDTQYF. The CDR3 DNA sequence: TGTGCCAGTACCCCGGGGGGCACAGATACGCAGTATTTT.